The 5 T cell receptor beta chains listed next were all sequenced from one sample in a study of blood T cell repertoires in COVID-19. The protocol was immunoSEQ multiplex PCR, while the TCRdb copy is restricted to in-frame clones and leaves out a portion. The profile shows hundreds of thousands of clones, around four fifths of them singletons. The source material was peripheral blood. Receptor source: a woman of 80 years or more with acute or convalescent COVID-19.

This clone has a single count. The chain has TRBV28 and TRBJ2-3; 9 bases are shared with TRBD1. Germline loops: CDR1 MDHEN, CDR2 SYDVKM. The CDR3 has 15 residues. Trimming cost V 6 bases and J 4 bases; bases outside gene matches: 8. As DNA, the CDR3 is TGTGCCAGCAGCTTACCGGGACAGGGATCAGATACGCAGTATTTT. Its translation is CASSLPGQGSDTQYF.

The chain joins TRBV3-1 (or the pseudogene TRBV3-2) to TRBJ1-1, with 7 bases lining up with TRBD1. This CDR3 spans 15 amino acids. Trimming removed 1 base from V and 1 base from J; junction bases left unmatched: 3. Germline V gene lookup returns CDR1 LGHDT and CDR2 YNNKEL (reference sequence). CDR3: CASSQANRGNTEAFF. The CDR3 DNA sequence: TGTGCCAGCAGCCAAGCTAACAGGGGGAACACTGAAGCTTTCTTT.

This clone was counted once. J is TRBJ2-5 and V is TRBV27, with a weak D call TRBD1 (6 bases). Trimming left V 5 bases short and J 2 bases short, with 15 bases between. This CDR3 spans 15 amino acids. Germline loops: CDR1 MNHEY, CDR2 SMNVEV (reference sequence). In nucleotides, the CDR3 is TGTGCCAGCAGTCCCGGGCTAGGGGGACAAGAGACCCAGTACTTC. It translates to CASSPGLGGQETQYF.

V gene TRBV28 combines with J gene TRBJ1-4, with TRBD1 as a possible D gene (6 bases). V was trimmed by 5 bases and J by 5 bases, leaving 15 bases between them. Germline V gene lookup returns CDR1 MDHEN and CDR2 SYDVKM. CDR3 length: 15 residues. The CDR3 is CASSQQGRKNEKLFF. The CDR3 DNA reads as TGTGCCAGCAGTCAACAGGGTAGGAAGAATGAAAAACTGTTTTTT.

The chain recombines TRBV19 with TRBJ1-5; D perhaps matches TRBD1 (6 bases). V was clipped by 7 bases and J by 3 bases, with 10 bases between them. There are 13 residues in the CDR3. Germline V gene sequence: CDR1 LNHDA, CDR2 SQIVND (reference sequence). The CDR3 spells CASNEGDNQPQHF. The CDR3 region has the DNA TGTGCCAGTAATGAGGGGGACAATCAGCCCCAGCATTTT.